This entry describes one T cell receptor (beta chain). Researchers took RNA transcripts and amplified the TCR beta CDR3 regions from them. An initial round of RT-PCR targeting the TCR CDR3 relied on the HTBI primer set. One entry per CDR3 protein, called by TCRdb with MiXCR from the multiplex PCR reads. The table includes under 130,000 distinct CDR3 sequences, about half detected once. This sample is drawn from a study of T cells in Graves' hyperthyroidism and ophthalmopathy. About the research overall: Pretreatment peripheral blood was obtained at initial diagnosis.

Germline values: CDR1 ENHRY, CDR2 SYGVKD. V lost 8 bases and J 0 bases, leaving 16 bases between the germline ends. The CDR3 runs 15 residues. The TCR comes from a man aged 35 to 55 with Graves' hyperthyroidism. Sequencing used blood. V gene TRBV10-3 combines with J gene TRBJ1-1; D is unresolved. The CDR3 reads CAIGDRPPLNTEAFF. The CDR3, as DNA: TGTGCCATCGGCGATAGGCCCCCGCTGAACACTGAAGCTTTCTTT.